The rows below give T cell receptor beta chains drawn from one sample of a study of T cells in Graves' hyperthyroidism and ophthalmopathy. TCRdb ran MiXCR on the multiplex PCR reads and lists one entry per CDR3 protein. The sample includes fewer than 110,000 distinct CDR3 sequences, 15% to 20% of them seen just once. Sequencing was done on a sample of blood. The receptors shown here come from a woman in her fifties or sixties with Graves' hyperthyroidism. Each CDR3 is given with its conserved first and last residue. The D gene is left open where the match is weak. Size is stated as once, few, many or a size class.

V gene	D gene	J gene	clone size	CDR3 DNA	CDR3 protein
TRBV6-2/TRBV6-3	-	TRBJ2-3	many	TGTGCCAGCAGTTATTCGGAGTACAGCACAGATACGCAGTATTTT	CASSYSEYSTDTQYF
TRBV18	-	TRBJ2-1	many	TGTGCCAGCTCACTTACTAGAACTGAGCAGTTCTTC	CASSLTRTEQFF
TRBV28	-	TRBJ2-2	many	TGTGCCAGCAGTTTATCCCCCACCGGGGAGCTGTTTTTT	CASSLSPTGELFF
TRBV5-1	TRBD2	TRBJ2-1	many	TGCGCCAGCAGCCCAGGGACTAGCGGGGGGAATGAGCAGTTCTTC	CASSPGTSGGNEQFF
TRBV20-1	-	TRBJ2-5	many	TGCAGTGCAATGGATCCGTTGCAAGAGACCCAGTACTTC	CSAMDPLQETQYF
TRBV10-2	TRBD2	TRBJ2-1	many	TGCGCCACACTGAAGAGACTAGCGGGAGAACATGAGCAGTTCTTC	CATLKRLAGEHEQFF
TRBV7-3	TRBD2	TRBJ2-5	many	TGTGCCAGCAGCTTACACGGCGGGAGCGAGACCCAGTACTTC	CASSLHGGSETQYF
TRBV7-2	-	TRBJ2-5	many	TGTGCCAGCAGCTTAGCTGGCCGGGAGACCCAGTACTTC	CASSLAGRETQYF
TRBV20-1	-	TRBJ2-1	many	TGCAGTGCTAGAGTATCGGTGCCGGGAGCTTATGAGCAGTTCTTC	CSARVSVPGAYEQFF
TRBV6-1	TRBD1	TRBJ2-2	many	TGTGCCAGCAGTTGGGGACAGAGGGTGGTCGGGGAGCTGTTTTTT	CASSWGQRVVGELFF